This T cell receptor (beta chain) appears in the sequencing data of a study of blood T cell repertoires in COVID-19. Those enrolled in Seattle joined during active infection and were followed longitudinally afterward. Original processing notes: Amplification of reference gene primers provided the estimated nucleated cell counts. Assay used: immunoSEQ multiplex PCR; TCRdb lists only in-frame clones, some missing. V and J calls and clone size are those listed in that table; D and trimming were worked out from the DNA. The table records hundreds of thousands of clones, 83% of them present only once. This CDR3 comprises 13 residues. Germline V CDR1 and CDR2: SGHTA, FQGNSA. Trimming shortened V by 3 bases and J by 5 bases, and 10 bases separated the two germline ends. Concerning this clone: Other nucleotide sequences from this sample produce the same CDR3.

V gene TRBV7-2 combines with J gene TRBJ2-5, with D tentatively TRBD2 (6 bases). The specimen was peripheral blood. The sequence was obtained from a woman aged 25 to 39 with COVID-19, enrolled during active disease. The CDR3 reads CASSFRAGETQYF. The CDR3 DNA is TGTGCCAGCAGCTTTAGGGCGGGGGAGACCCAGTACTTC. The variable domain in full, completed from reference TRBV7-2 and TRBJ2-5, reads GAGVSQSPSNKVTEKGKDVELRCDPISGHTALYWYRQSLGQGLEFLIYFQGNSAPDKSGLPSDRFSAERTGGSVSTLTIQRTQQEDSAVYLCASSFRAGETQYFGPGTRLLVL.